Presented here are 20 T cell receptor beta chains from one specimen sequenced in a study of spatial heterogeneity in lung cancer. General study findings and limits: Tumor mutation counts were tracked by expanded intratumoral alpha and beta TCR counts.

Sample time point: sample taken at primary tumor resection. TCRdb re-called the 5' RACE reads with MiXCR, one entry per CDR3 protein. The sample consists of 2,000 to 3,000 distinct CDR3 sequences, about a fifth of them appearing once. These receptors have no known antigen. The sample was lung tumor tissue, taken at surgery. All receptors come from a male donor with early-stage non-small cell lung cancer.

Notes on this clonotype: This beta chain is a stray sequence in a library constructed for alpha chains; its clone size is not meaningful. The chain has TRBV2 and TRBJ2-5; D is unclear. The germline gives CDR1 SNHLY, CDR2 FYNNEI. Trimming stripped 3 bases from V and 1 base from J, with 15 bases between. This CDR3 contains 16 residues. The CDR3 DNA reads as TGTGCCAGCAGTGACCTCAGGCCAGAGATCCAAGAGACCCAGTACTTC. Its protein product is CASSDLRPEIQETQYF.

By share, this clonotype ranks as medium-sized. Within a library made for alpha chains, this beta chain is off target, and its count is uninformative. The chain recombines TRBV4-2 with TRBJ1-3; unclear D gene. Germline CDR1 reads LGHNA; CDR2 reads YNFKEQ. This CDR3 region has 14 residues. Trimming removed 4 bases from V and 4 bases from J, with 11 bases in between. The CDR3 loop reads CASSRPGGGNTIYF. CDR3 DNA: TGTGCCAGCAGCCGACCCGGTGGAGGAAACACCATATATTTT.

This clonotype was counted only a few times. Being off target in a library aimed at alpha chains, this beta chain has a size of little meaning. The V gene is TRBV18, the J gene TRBJ2-1; D may correspond to TRBD1 or TRBD2 (6 bases each). Looked up from germline, CDR1 is KGHSH and CDR2 is LQKENI. Trimming took 0 bases from V and 0 from J, leaving 9 bases between them. The CDR3 spans 16 residues. CDR3 nucleotides: TGTGCCAGCTCACCACCGTCGGGGGCCTCCTACAATGAGCAGTTCTTC. Residues: CASSPPSGASYNEQFF.

This clonotype was detected many times. This beta chain turned up in a library designed for alpha chains; as an off-target read, its abundance says little. The CDR3 DNA reads as TGTGCCAGCAGCTTCCGGGGTACGGATGGCTACACCTTC. Its translation is CASSFRGTDGYTF. This chain uses TRBV3-1 with TRBJ1-2; unclear D gene. The germline V gene encodes CDR1 LGHDT and CDR2 YNNKEL (reference sequence). Trimming took off 5 bases at V and 6 bases at J, with 13 bases between the two ends. This CDR3 comprises 13 residues.

Concerning this clonotype itself: This beta chain is an unintended read in a library built for alpha chains; its size means little. The chain recombines TRBV6-2 or TRBV6-3 with TRBJ1-5; D unresolved. Trimming cost V 0 bases and J 3 bases, with 6 bases left between them. Looked up from germline, CDR1 is MNHEY and CDR2 is SVGEGT. This CDR3 has 14 residues. The CDR3, as DNA: TGTGCCAGCAGTTACTCGCAGTACAATCAGCCCCAGCATTTT. Translating it yields CASSYSQYNQPQHF.

In this sample, this clonotype turned up many times. The junction shows a germline mismatch at one end, possibly a read error. This beta chain appears as a stray read in a library generated for alpha chains; its size is not informative. V usage is TRBV20-1 and J usage is TRBJ2-7; 9 bases are a match to TRBD2. The length of the CDR3 is 14 residues. Germline V gene data show CDR1 as DFQATT and CDR2 as SNEGSKA (reference sequence). CDR3 bases: TGCAGTGCTAGGGATAGCGGGGGAACCTACGCGCAGTACTTC. Residues: CSARDSGGTYAQYF.

This clonotype is labeled as large. Within a library made for alpha chains, this beta chain is off target, and its count is uninformative. V and J are TRBV28 and TRBJ1-4; D possibly corresponds to TRBD1 (6 bases). Germline loops: CDR1 MDHEN, CDR2 SYDVKM. The CDR3 consists of 15 residues. Deletions cut 1 base from V and 6 bases from J, with 12 bases between. CDR3 amino acids: CASSLFYRDDEKLFF. The CDR3 DNA sequence: TGTGCCAGCAGTTTATTTTACAGGGATGATGAAAAACTGTTTTTT.

This clonotype was seen ten or more times. Since the library was made to target alpha chains, this beta chain is a stray read and its abundance is not meaningful. This chain joins TRBV6-6 and TRBJ2-3; D remains unclear. This CDR3 is 12 amino acids long. Germline values: CDR1 MNHNY, CDR2 SVGAGI (reference sequence). Trimming stripped 3 bases from V and 4 bases from J, with 5 bases between. CDR3 protein: CASSYHPDTQYF. The CDR3 region has the DNA TGTGCCAGCAGTTATCACCCAGATACGCAGTATTTT.

This clonotype was counted ten times or more. This beta chain turned up in a library designed for alpha chains; as an off-target read, its abundance says little. The chain employs TRBV6-6 and TRBJ2-5; tentative D call: TRBD2 (6 bases). Germline V gene lookup returns CDR1 MNHNY and CDR2 SVGAGI (reference sequence). The CDR3 is 14 residues long. V lost 5 bases and J lost 6, with 16 bases in between. The CDR3 bases are TGTGCCAGCAGTAAGAACGGGGGAGTGAAGACCCAGTACTTC. This translates into CASSKNGGVKTQYF.

This clonotype was observed once. Because this beta chain is a stray read in a library intended to capture alpha chains, its abundance should not be given much weight. This sequence joins TRBV20-1 and TRBJ2-7, with 10 bases that match TRBD2. This CDR3 region has 15 residues. The junction had 12 bases not matched to a gene; V was cut back by 8 bases and J by 2 bases. CDR1 and CDR2 (germline): DFQATT, SNEGSKA (reference sequence). The CDR3 loop is CSSFLAGAFTYEQYF. Here the CDR3 DNA reads TGCAGTTCTTTTCTAGCGGGGGCCTTCACCTACGAGCAGTACTTC.

A remark on this clonotype: The size of this beta chain means little, since it is a stray read in a library made for alpha chains. The chain combines TRBV19 with TRBJ2-4, with TRBD2 as a possible D gene (6 bases). CDR1 and CDR2 from the germline V gene are LNHDA and SQIVND (reference sequence). Trimming removed 6 bases from V and 0 bases from J, with 15 bases in between. The CDR3 loop spans 16 amino acids. The CDR3 region is CASRIMEGPAKNIQYF. DNA of the CDR3: TGTGCCAGTAGGATAATGGAGGGACCAGCCAAAAACATTCAGTACTTC.

This clonotype was found many times. Because the library targeted alpha chains, this beta chain is an off-target read whose size means little. The chain links TRBV29-1 to TRBJ2-3; 10 bases are a match to TRBD2. This CDR3 spans 16 amino acids. The ends lost 3 bases at V and 6 bases at J; junction bases unmatched: 12. Per germline, CDR1 SQVTM and CDR2 ANQGSEA. CDR3 residues: CSVDTSLAGVQDTQYF. For the CDR3, the DNA is TGCAGCGTTGACACGTCGCTAGCGGGGGTTCAGGATACGCAGTATTTT.

In its sample, this clonotype is medium-sized. Because the library targeted alpha chains, this beta chain is an off-target read whose size means little. This rearrangement joins TRBV20-1 to TRBJ2-7; 9 bases map to TRBD1. The CDR3 has 15 amino acids. Germline loops: CDR1 DFQATT, CDR2 SNEGSKA (reference sequence). Trimming cost V 0 bases and J 2 bases; bases outside gene matches: 5. CDR3 sequence: CSARDLTGGPYEQYF. CDR3 sequence (DNA): TGCAGTGCTAGAGATCTGACAGGGGGACCCTACGAGCAGTACTTC.

Remarks on this clonotype: In a library made to pick up alpha chains, this beta chain is a stray read with a size that means little. The chain carries TRBV11-2 and TRBJ1-5; the D gene is possibly TRBD1 (6 bases). The CDR3 runs 13 residues. Germline values: CDR1 SGHAT, CDR2 FQNNGV. V lost 6 bases to trimming and J lost 6 bases, with 12 bases between them. The CDR3 protein is CASSSTGSQPQHF. The CDR3 DNA reads TGTGCCAGCAGTTCGACAGGAAGTCAGCCCCAGCATTTT.

With regard to this clonotype: This beta chain is a stray read from a library made for alpha chains; its abundance is not meaningful. The chain combines TRBV10-3 with TRBJ2-6, with TRBD1 identical over 9 bases. The length of the CDR3 is 19 residues. With V trimmed by 10 bases and J by 0 bases, 16 bases remained unmatched. The V gene's germline CDR1 is ENHRY and CDR2 SYGVKD. For the CDR3, the DNA is TGTGCCACTCTGAAAGTTCCGGGACAGGGCAGCTCTGGGGCCAACGTCCTGACTTTC. Its translation is CATLKVPGQGSSGANVLTF.

This clonotype has a count of ten or more. The library was prepared for alpha chains; this beta chain is a stray read, so its frequency means little. The V and J genes are TRBV6-6 and TRBJ2-1, with TRBD1 matching 8 bases. The ends lost 2 bases at V and 9 bases at J; junction bases unmatched: 9. CDR1 is MNHNY and CDR2 is SVGAGI in the germline V gene (reference sequence). This CDR3 has 15 amino acids. The CDR3 sequence: CASSYGQGLDSEQFF. The CDR3 nucleotides read TGTGCCAGCAGTTACGGACAGGGTCTGGACTCTGAGCAGTTCTTC.

This clonotype counts as medium-sized (0.01 to 0.1%). The size of this beta chain means little, since it is a stray read in a library made for alpha chains. This sequence joins TRBV29-1 and TRBJ1-2, with D possibly TRBD1 on 5 matching bases. Germline V CDR1 and CDR2: SQVTM, ANQGSEA. The CDR3 has 12 amino acids. The ends were cut back, 3 bases at V and 7 bases at J, with 12 bases in the middle. The CDR3 protein is CSVESGGGGYTF. The CDR3 nucleotides read TGCAGCGTTGAGTCGGGGGGTGGTGGCTACACCTTC.

Judged by abundance, this clonotype is medium-sized. Because the library targeted alpha chains, this beta chain is an off-target read whose size means little. The rearrangement links TRBV27 to TRBJ2-3; 7 bases line up with TRBD2. The germline V gene encodes CDR1 MNHEY and CDR2 SMNVEV (reference sequence). The CDR3 contains 16 residues. V was pared by 5 bases and J by 3 bases, with 11 bases of the junction left unmatched. This CDR3 reads CASSPNLAVGTDTQYF. The DNA for the CDR3 is TGTGCCAGCAGTCCTAATCTAGCGGTTGGAACAGATACGCAGTATTTT.

About this clonotype: Since the library was made to target alpha chains, this beta chain is a stray read and its abundance is not meaningful. J is TRBJ1-1 and V is TRBV5-5, with 10 bases that match TRBD1. The V and J ends lost 4 bases and 5 bases, in that order; junction bases with no gene match: 11. In germline, CDR1 is SGHKS, CDR2 YYEKEE (reference sequence). This CDR3 is 16 amino acids long. The CDR3 is CASSLGQGIISTEAFF. CDR3 DNA: TGTGCCAGCAGCCTGGGACAGGGGATAATTTCGACTGAAGCTTTCTTT.

This clonotype appeared many times. Because the library targeted alpha chains, this beta chain is an off-target read whose size means little. V and J are TRBV5-1 and TRBJ1-6; 10 positions match TRBD1. The CDR3 is 14 residues long. Germline CDR1 reads SGHRS; CDR2 reads YFSETQ. The V gene end was trimmed by 5 bases and the J gene end by 10 bases; junction bases not matched to a gene: 6. This CDR3 reads CASRFGQGGSPLHF. In DNA form, the CDR3 reads TGCGCCAGCAGATTCGGACAGGGGGGGTCACCCCTCCACTTT. Full variable domain (remainder filled in from reference TRBV5-1 and TRBJ1-6): KAGVTQTPRYLIKTRGQQVTLSCSPISGHRSVSWYQQTPGQGLQFLFEYFSETQRNKGNFPGRFSGRQFSNSRSEMNVSTLELGDSALYLCASRFGQGGSPLHFGNGTRLTVT.